This T cell receptor beta chain emerged from a study of early T cells in non-severe SARS-CoV-2 infection. Unique molecular identifiers were affixed to single, distinct cDNA molecules. TCRdb called the 5' RACE reads again in MiXCR, with one record for every CDR3 protein. This sample has some 96,000 distinct CDR3 sequences, with 9.5% to 12% found just once. The CDR3 has 15 amino acids. J gave up 7 bases and V 6 bases, and 11 bases lay outside the gene matches. CDR1 is MNHNS and CDR2 is SASEGT in the germline V gene. The chain has TRBV6-1 and TRBJ2-2, with 7 positions matching TRBD1. Here the sequenced sample was whole blood, taken at baseline. The sequence was collected from an adult who was a healthcare worker with PCR-confirmed SARS-CoV-2 infection or an uninfected control (not recorded which). DNA for the CDR3: TGTGCCAGCAGCCCCGGGACAGTGGGTGGCGGGGAGCTGTTTTTT. Protein sequence: CASSPGTVGGGELFF.